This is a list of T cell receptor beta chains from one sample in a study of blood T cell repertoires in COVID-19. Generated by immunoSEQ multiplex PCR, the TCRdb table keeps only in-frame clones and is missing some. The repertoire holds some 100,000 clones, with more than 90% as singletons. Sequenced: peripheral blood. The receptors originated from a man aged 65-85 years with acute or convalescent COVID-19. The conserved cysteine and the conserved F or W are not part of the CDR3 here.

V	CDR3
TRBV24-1	ATSDVAGEQY
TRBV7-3	ASSPQGANDYGYT
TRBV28	ASTLTGGNYGYT
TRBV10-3	AISEFSPGQGRDT
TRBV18	ASSPGQGAYGYT
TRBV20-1	SALVNTEAF
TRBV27	ASSDSTQPQH
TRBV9	ASSVGYSSNEKLF
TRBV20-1	SAYLQAELF
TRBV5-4	ASSSGLLAAGHNEQF
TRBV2	ASSGRQGGKAF
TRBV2	ASSGSWPRDSNQPQH
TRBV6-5	ASSYSGQGVIYEQY
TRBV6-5	ASSPGYANQPQH
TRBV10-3	AISGGLETLEQY
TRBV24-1	ATSDTNSYNEQF
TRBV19	ASSRRDRGGNQPQH
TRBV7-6	ASSLVAGEVGIQY
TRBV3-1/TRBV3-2	ASTRDFYTGELF
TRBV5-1	ASCPQGARLETQY
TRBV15	ATQEGVSTGELF
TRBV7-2	ASSLLGRGDEQY
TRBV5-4	ASSLENSYEQY
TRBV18	ASSPPIQGPNGYT
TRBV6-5	ASRRTGSQETQY
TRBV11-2	ASSLDLRGPEVGYT
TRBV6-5	ASSKRDPRPGGYT
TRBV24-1	ATSPGVTYEQY
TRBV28	ASSLKYEQY
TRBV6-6	ASSQGWGGNTIY